This is a list of T cell receptor beta chains from one sample in a study of cytomegalovirus exposure and HLA in healthy donors. Sequenced by immunoSEQ multiplex PCR; TCRdb stores in-frame clones only, minus some. Of over 25,000 clones listed, roughly 60% are singletons. Sequenced input: PBMCs. Source of these receptors: a male donor in good health and CMV-seropositive. The CDR3 runs from the conserved cysteine through the conserved F or W. A D gene is named only where the DNA matches it firmly. Size tells how often a clone was seen (once, few, many) or the class of an expanded clone, and some rows leave it out.

j_call,cdr3_length,v_call,clone_size,d_call,cdr3_aa,cdr3_nt
TRBJ1-2,15,TRBV5-6,-,TRBD1,CASSSGGRGLGGYTF,TGTGCCAGCAGCTCTGGAGGCAGGGGGCTTGGTGGCTACACCTTC
TRBJ2-2,15,TRBV19,-,-,CASNAGTQNTGELFF,TGTGCCAGTAACGCCGGGACACAAAACACCGGGGAGCTGTTTTTT
TRBJ2-3,13,TRBV6-4,-,-,CASSDSDSGTQYF,TGTGCCAGCAGTGACTCGGACTCGGGTACGCAGTATTTT
TRBJ2-1,15,TRBV6-6,-,TRBD1,CAIRTGQGYYNEQFF,TGTGCCATCCGAACTGGACAGGGTTACTACAATGAGCAGTTCTTC
TRBJ2-5,13,TRBV30,-,-,CAWSEGSEETQYF,TGTGCCTGGAGTGAAGGTAGCGAAGAGACCCAGTACTTC
TRBJ1-4,15,TRBV5-1,-,-,CASSRGSANNEKLFF,TGCGCCAGCAGCCGGGGATCGGCAAACAATGAAAAACTGTTTTTT
TRBJ2-4,16,TRBV5-1,-,TRBD1,CASSLDRGLTKNIQYF,TGCGCCAGCAGCCTGGACAGGGGTCTTACCAAAAACATTCAGTACTTC
TRBJ1-1,10,TRBV25-1,-,-,CANWEGEAFF,TGTGCCAACTGGGAGGGTGAAGCTTTCTTT
TRBJ1-1,14,TRBV6-1,many,TRBD1,CASSEAPDRAKAFF,TGTGCCAGCAGTGAAGCGCCTGACAGGGCAAAAGCTTTCTTT
TRBJ1-3,15,TRBV5-4,-,-,CASSLRTQRTNTIYF,TGTGCCAGCAGCCTTCGGACACAGAGGACAAACACCATATATTTT
TRBJ1-2,15,TRBV6-6,-,TRBD1,CASSIIRDRGHGYTF,TGTGCCAGCAGTATCATCCGGGACAGGGGACATGGCTACACCTTC
TRBJ1-1,14,TRBV9,-,TRBD1,CASSYGQGITEAFF,TGTGCCAGCAGTTACGGACAGGGGATCACTGAAGCTTTCTTT
TRBJ2-1,12,TRBV28,-,-,CASTIQGGEQFF,TGTGCCAGCACCATCCAGGGGGGCGAGCAGTTCTTC
TRBJ1-2,15,TRBV25-1,-,TRBD1,CASSGSGQKAPGYTF,TGTGCCAGCAGTGGCTCGGGACAGAAGGCGCCTGGCTACACCTTC
TRBJ2-7,15,TRBV7-8,-,-,CASSPNAGASYEQYF,TGTGCCAGCAGCCCCAACGCGGGGGCATCCTACGAGCAGTACTTC